The T cell receptor (beta chain) described here comes from a study of Ad26.COV2.S vaccination and SARS-CoV-2 variants. Study summary: Dosing was one shot or two shots 56 days apart.

The CDR3 totals 16 residues. V was pared by 5 bases and J by 9 bases, with 23 bases between. Germline assignment: CDR1 SGHTA and CDR2 FQGNSA. Concerning this clone: Its antigen is not known.

Treatment denoted: about 20 received Ad26.COV2.S at low or high dose, single or two shots; several received placebo; per-sample allocation not given. Each sample was drawn 63 days after the first injection (of vaccine or placebo). Clones were read by immunoSEQ multiplex PCR, and TCRdb kept only the in-frame ones, dropping some. The repertoire consists of some 390,000 clones, with around nine tenths occurring once and the leading ten covering 1.9%. Study-wide results and caveats: Measurements of TCR breadth and depth may have given underestimates of the total T cell responses. Breadth of non-spike TCRs did not differ between vaccinees and placebo recipients.

Source: peripheral blood, taken in a trial of Ad26.COV2.S vaccine versus placebo. The sequence came from a person between 18 and 65 years old who received the Ad26.COV2.S COVID-19 vaccine or a placebo. The chain couples TRBV7-2 to TRBJ1-5; maybe TRBD1 (5 bases). CDR3 sequence (DNA): TGTGCCAGCAGCCCGGCCACAGGTGTTCTAGGCGGGCCCCAGCATTTT. It translates to CASSPATGVLGGPQHF. Filled out from reference TRBV7-2 and TRBJ1-5, the complete variable domain reads GAGVSQSPSNKVTEKGKDVELRCDPISGHTALYWYRQSLGQGLEFLIYFQGNSAPDKSGLPSDRFSAERTGGSVSTLTIQRTQQEDSAVYLCASSPATGVLGGPQHFGDGTRLSIL.